This T cell receptor beta chain stems from a study of regulatory T cells in long-lasting Graves disease. HTBI primers from iRepertoire and Arm-PCR of CDR3 regions yielded the TCR beta libraries. TCRdb itself ran the multiplex PCR reads through MiXCR, one entry per CDR3 protein. The profile covers 310,000 or so distinct CDR3 sequences, with around 19% appearing a single time and roughly 27% taken by the ten largest. This clonotype was counted ten times or more. The time point here: persistent/refractory GD, antithyroid drugs over 5 years with positive TRAb. Researchers made the TCR library from RNA that was extracted from PBMCs. Germline V CDR1 and CDR2: SEHNR, FQNEAQ (reference sequence). The CDR3 sequence is 15 residues long. Trimming stripped 6 bases from V and 1 base from J, with 15 bases between.

The sequencing here drew on peripheral blood mononuclear cells (PBMCs), taken when the disease was refractory, from a patient treated with antithyroid drugs. This rearrangement joins TRBV7-9 to TRBJ1-1; D uncertain. This sequence was found in a female donor with Graves disease. CDR3 residues: CASRRIQITNTEAFF. As DNA, the CDR3 is TGTGCCAGCAGACGGATACAAATAACGAACACTGAAGCTTTCTTT.